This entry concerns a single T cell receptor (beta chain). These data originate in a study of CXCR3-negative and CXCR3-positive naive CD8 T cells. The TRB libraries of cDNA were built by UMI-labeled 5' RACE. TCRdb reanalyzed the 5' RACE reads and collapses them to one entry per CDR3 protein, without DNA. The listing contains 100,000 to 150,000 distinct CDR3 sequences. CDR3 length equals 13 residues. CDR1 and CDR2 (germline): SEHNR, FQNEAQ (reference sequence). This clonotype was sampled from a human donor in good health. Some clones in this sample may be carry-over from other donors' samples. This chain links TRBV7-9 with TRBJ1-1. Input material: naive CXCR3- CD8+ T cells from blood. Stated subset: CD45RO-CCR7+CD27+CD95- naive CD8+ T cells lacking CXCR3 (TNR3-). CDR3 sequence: CASSLTSNTEAFF.